Listed below are T cell receptor beta chains from one sample, sequenced in a study of shared clonotypes between healthy human individuals. Using immunoSEQ multiplex PCR, the repertoire was profiled, and TCRdb retains in-frame clones only, with some absent. The data show almost 700,000 clones, about 91% seen once. Material: naive CD8+ T cells sorted from blood. The receptors derive from a young man in good health. The CDR3 runs from the conserved cysteine through the conserved F or W. The D gene is left open where the match is weak. Some rows mark clone size as missing; the rest say once, few, many or name a class of expanded clone.

. TRBJ2-2 TRBD2 TRBV7-6 TGTGCCAGCAGCTTAGCTCCAGGAGCGGCGAGCGGGAGGGGGAGGACCGGGGAGCTGTTTTTT CASSLAPGAASGRGRTGELFF
. TRBJ2-7 TRBD2 TRBV11-2 TGTGCCAGCAGCTTTGCGCTAGCGGAGAGAATCTACGAGCAGTACTTC CASSFALAERIYEQYF
. TRBJ2-7 TRBD1 TRBV28 TGTGCCAGCAGCCCACAAGCCGGGACAGGGACCTACGAGCAGTACTTC CASSPQAGTGTYEQYF
. TRBJ2-7 . TRBV7-8 TGTGCCAGCAGCTTCACTGAGGGGGGGATGGGATCCCACGAGCAGTACTTC CASSFTEGGMGSHEQYF
. TRBJ1-5 . TRBV9 TGTGCCAGCAGCGTTTCAGGGACCAATCAGCCCCAGCATTTT CASSVSGTNQPQHF
. TRBJ2-5 TRBD1 TRBV4-3 TGCGCCAGCAGCCTATCACAGGGGGTACAAGAGACCCAGTACTTC CASSLSQGVQETQYF
. TRBJ1-2 . TRBV5-4 TGTGCCAGCAGCCTGCGACAGACTAGCGGCTACACCTTC CASSLRQTSGYTF
. TRBJ2-7 . TRBV4-3 TGCGCCAGCAGCCAAGGATCCCCCCCGCTGGCCTACGAGCAGTACTTC CASSQGSPPLAYEQYF
. TRBJ2-7 . TRBV4-1 TGCGCCAGCAGCCCTGGATCCTACGAGCAGTACTTC CASSPGSYEQYF
. TRBJ1-4 . TRBV27 TGTGCCAGCAGTCCACAGGGACCAACTAATGAAAAACTGTTTTTT CASSPQGPTNEKLFF
. TRBJ2-7 TRBD1 TRBV27 TGTGCCAGCAGCACCGGGACAGGGGGCCGGAACGAGCAGTACTTC CASSTGTGGRNEQYF
. TRBJ2-3 TRBD1 TRBV5-1 TGCGCCAGCAGCTTTGGACAGGGGATAGGAGATACGCAGTATTTT CASSFGQGIGDTQYF
few TRBJ2-1 . TRBV10-3 TGTGCCATCAGTGGAGGTACCACCGGGACTCCGAAGGGGGCTCGAGACAATGAGCAGTTCTTC CAISGGTTGTPKGARDNEQFF
once TRBJ2-1 . TRBV9 TGTGCCAGCAGCGTGGTGGCTGGAGTCGGTTATGAGCAGTTCTTC CASSVVAGVGYEQFF
once TRBJ2-3 . TRBV10-2 TGCGCCAGCAGTGATTGGCCCTCGGGAGAAGATACGCAGTATTTT CASSDWPSGEDTQYF
. TRBJ1-5 . TRBV19 TGTGCCAGTAGGCCAACTTATAGCAATCAGCCCCAGCATTTT CASRPTYSNQPQHF
once TRBJ2-2 . TRBV11-2 TGTGCCAGCAGCTTAGAGCGGGGTTTTACGGCCGGGGAGCTGTTTTTT CASSLERGFTAGELFF
. TRBJ2-5 . TRBV27 TGTGCCAGCAGGCGTACCGGGACCCAAGAGACCCAGTACTTC CASRRTGTQETQYF
once TRBJ2-1 . TRBV4-3 TGCGCCAGCAGCCAAGCGGATGAGCAGTTCTTC CASSQADEQFF
few TRBJ2-7 TRBD1 TRBV7-9 TGTGCCAGCAGCGGGACAGGAACCTACGAGCAGTACTTC CASSGTGTYEQYF
. TRBJ2-7 . TRBV19 TGTGCCAGTAGGATGGGGGGCGCTGGCGAGCAGTACTTC CASRMGGAGEQYF
few TRBJ1-2 TRBD1 TRBV18 TGTGCCAGCTCACCGGACAGGGGTTATGGCTACACCTTC CASSPDRGYGYTF
. TRBJ1-2 . TRBV11-1 TGTGCCAGCAGCTTAGCGGTAAACTATGGCTACACCTTC CASSLAVNYGYTF
. TRBJ2-7 TRBD2 TRBV11-2 TGTGCCAGCAGCTCCCTGGGACTAGCGGAGATGTACGAGCAGTACTTC CASSSLGLAEMYEQYF
. TRBJ2-7 . TRBV7-2 TGTGCCAGCAGCTGTTACAGGGACACGGTCTACGAGCAGTACTTC CASSCYRDTVYEQYF
. TRBJ2-4 TRBD1 TRBV6-5 TGTGCCTCTCCGGGGACAGGGTATTCCAAAAACATTCAGTACTTC CASPGTGYSKNIQYF
. TRBJ2-7 TRBD2 TRBV13 TGTGCCAGCAGTTCTAGCCAGACTAGCTCTCCCTACGAGCAGTACTTC CASSSSQTSSPYEQYF
. TRBJ2-5 TRBD1 TRBV10-1 TGCGCCAGCAGTCAGACAGGGGGCCCTCAAGAGACCCAGTACTTC CASSQTGGPQETQYF
. TRBJ1-4 . TRBV29-1 TGCAGCGTTGAAATAGTAGGTGAAAAACTGTTTTTT CSVEIVGEKLFF
. TRBJ2-7 TRBD2 TRBV2 TGTGCCAGCGACCGAGCGGGAGTCGAGCAGTACTTC CASDRAGVEQYF
few TRBJ1-5 . TRBV27 TGTGCCAGCAGTTTTAAGGGGGATCAGCCCCAGCATTTT CASSFKGDQPQHF
. TRBJ2-7 . TRBV5-8 TGTGCCAGCAGCTTGCTTCCCACGCCCCGCAACGAGCAGTACTTC CASSLLPTPRNEQYF
. TRBJ1-2 . TRBV6-1 TGTGCCAGCATCGTTTTCTCCAGCTTCTGGGGCTACACCTTC CASIVFSSFWGYTF
. TRBJ2-1 . TRBV4-3 TGCGCCAGCAACTTGGCTAGTCGATCGTCCTACAATGAGCAGTTCTTC CASNLASRSSYNEQFF
. TRBJ2-7 . TRBV27 TGTGCCAGCAGTCGTAGAGGGGGGTACGAGCAGTACTTC CASSRRGGYEQYF
. TRBJ2-7 . TRBV4-3 TGCGCCAGCAGCCAAGAGCGTAGTTACCCTCCCTACGAGCAGTACTTC CASSQERSYPPYEQYF
once TRBJ2-7 TRBD1 TRBV28 TGTGCCAGCAGTTTAGGGGCAGGGGGTGCCTACGAGCAGTACTTC CASSLGAGGAYEQYF
. TRBJ2-2 TRBD2 TRBV28 TGTGCCAGCAGTTCTCTGGAAGCGACTAGCGGGAGGGCCGGGGAGCTGTTTTTT CASSSLEATSGRAGELFF
. TRBJ2-3 TRBD2 TRBV9 TGTGCCAGCAGCGCAATGCGGGAGAGCCGGGCAGATACGCAGTATTTT CASSAMRESRADTQYF
. TRBJ1-5 . TRBV27 TGTGCCAGCAGTTTAATAGGGGGAGGGGATAGCAATCAGCCCCAGCATTTT CASSLIGGGDSNQPQHF
. TRBJ1-2 TRBD1 TRBV29-1 TGCAGCGTTCCGGGACAGGGGCATGGCTACACCTTC CSVPGQGHGYTF
once TRBJ1-4 . TRBV9 TGTGCCAGCAGCGGAGGGGGTCTGGGTGAAAAACTGTTTTTT CASSGGGLGEKLFF
once TRBJ1-1 . TRBV27 TGTGCCAGCAGTTTTACCTCCGGGGCTACTGAAGCTTTCTTT CASSFTSGATEAFF
. TRBJ2-3 TRBD2 TRBV5-1 TGCGCCAGCAGCTTTGGTAAAGCGGGAGGGCCCCCAGATACGCAGTATTTT CASSFGKAGGPPDTQYF
few TRBJ2-7 . TRBV7-9 TGTGCCAGCAGCTTAGCGCTGACCGGCCCCGACTACGAGCAGTACTTC CASSLALTGPDYEQYF
. TRBJ2-7 TRBD2 TRBV28 TGTGCCAGCAGTCTGGGACTAGCGGGAGGGGGTTCCTACGAGCAGTACTTC CASSLGLAGGGSYEQYF
. TRBJ2-1 . TRBV27 TGTGCCAGCAGTGCGACTAGTTCCTACAATGAGCAGTTCTTC CASSATSSYNEQFF
. TRBJ2-3 . TRBV27 TGTGCCAGCAGTTTGGGACATTCCGCAGATACGCAGTATTTT CASSLGHSADTQYF
. TRBJ2-7 TRBD2 TRBV11-2 TGTGCCAGCAGCCGGACTAGCGGGAGTGCCCTTTCCTACGAGCAGTACTTC CASSRTSGSALSYEQYF
. TRBJ2-2 . TRBV11-2 TGTGCCAGCAGCTTGCGAGGGGGGAGCACCGGGGAGCTGTTTTTT CASSLRGGSTGELFF
. TRBJ2-7 TRBD2 TRBV5-1 TGCGCCAGCAGCGAAGCGGGAGGACCCTACGAGCAGTACTTC CASSEAGGPYEQYF
. TRBJ1-1 . TRBV6-1 TGTGCCAGCATACGGGGGGCCACTGAAGCTTTCTTT CASIRGATEAFF
once TRBJ2-1 TRBD2 TRBV7-9 TGTGCCAGCAGCTTAGCCCCACTAGCGGCAGATAATGAGCAGTTCTTC CASSLAPLAADNEQFF
once TRBJ1-2 . TRBV29-1 TGCAGCGGGAGGATCACGGGGGCCTATGGCTACACCTTC CSGRITGAYGYTF
. TRBJ2-1 TRBD2 TRBV4-2 TGTGCCAGCAGCCAAGAGGATCTAGCGGGAGAGGGAAATGAGCAGTTCTTC CASSQEDLAGEGNEQFF
. TRBJ2-5 TRBD2 TRBV30 TGTGCCTGGAGGGAGGGAGCGGGAGAAGAGACCCAGTACTTC CAWREGAGEETQYF
. TRBJ2-5 . TRBV28 TGTGCCAGCAGTTACCGACCCGCCTCCCAGTACTTC CASSYRPASQYF
. TRBJ1-3 . TRBV7-6 TGTGCCAGCAGCTTAGCGGGGCAGACGGGAAACACCATATATTTT CASSLAGQTGNTIYF
. TRBJ2-3 . TRBV19 TGTGCCAGTAATTTTAGGAGCAGCACAGATACGCAGTATTTT CASNFRSSTDTQYF